A selection of T cell receptor beta chains follows, all from one sample in a study of blood T cells in healthy people across ages. TCRdb redid the calling of the 5' RACE reads with MiXCR, one entry per CDR3 protein. Of over 700,000 distinct CDR3 sequences listed, around half are singletons. Sequencing was done on a sample of blood. Receptors originate from an elderly man in good health. CDR3s include the opening cysteine and the closing phenylalanine or tryptophan. Fields, in order: V gene, J gene, clone size, D gene, CDR3 protein, CDR3 DNA. A D gene is named only where the DNA matches it firmly. Clone size is given for some rows only: seen once, a few or many times, or a class if the clone is expanded.

v_gene: TRBV27
j_gene: TRBJ2-1
abundance: NA
d_gene: NA
CDR3aa: CASSFIGEAYNEQFF
CDR3nt: TGTGCCAGCAGTTTTATAGGGGAGGCCTACAATGAGCAGTTCTTC

v_gene: TRBV20-1
j_gene: TRBJ2-5
abundance: NA
d_gene: TRBD1
CDR3aa: CSARDGGQGQETQYF
CDR3nt: TGCAGTGCTAGAGATGGAGGACAGGGCCAAGAGACCCAGTACTTC

v_gene: TRBV18
j_gene: TRBJ2-7
abundance: NA
d_gene: TRBD1
CDR3aa: CASSPGQGAGYEQYF
CDR3nt: TGTGCCAGCTCACCGGGACAGGGGGCAGGATACGAGCAGTACTTC

v_gene: TRBV7-9
j_gene: TRBJ2-3
abundance: NA
d_gene: TRBD2
CDR3aa: CASSSGSGGYAYF
CDR3nt: TGTGCCAGCAGCTCCGGGTCGGGAGGATACGCGTATTTT

v_gene: TRBV7-2
j_gene: TRBJ2-1
abundance: NA
d_gene: NA
CDR3aa: CASSPVRGDEQFF
CDR3nt: TGTGCCAGCAGCCCCGTGAGGGGCGATGAGCAGTTCTTC

v_gene: TRBV21-1
j_gene: TRBJ1-1
abundance: NA
d_gene: NA
CDR3aa: CASTPGQGYTEAFF
CDR3nt: TGTGCCAGCACACCGGGACAGGGGTACACTGAAGCTTTCTTT

v_gene: TRBV5-5
j_gene: TRBJ2-5
abundance: NA
d_gene: NA
CDR3aa: CASSLRRVPETQYF
CDR3nt: TGTGCCAGCAGCTTGCGCAGGGTACCCGAGACCCAGTACTTC

v_gene: TRBV18
j_gene: TRBJ1-2
abundance: NA
d_gene: TRBD1
CDR3aa: CASSPPGQGPYGYTF
CDR3nt: TGTGCCAGCTCACCACCGGGACAGGGACCTTATGGCTACACCTTC

v_gene: TRBV14
j_gene: TRBJ2-1
abundance: few
d_gene: NA
CDR3aa: CASSQVDWYNEQFF
CDR3nt: TGTGCCAGCAGCCAAGTGGACTGGTACAATGAGCAGTTCTTC

v_gene: TRBV20-1
j_gene: TRBJ2-7
abundance: NA
d_gene: TRBD2
CDR3aa: CSATLPAGGTYYEQYF
CDR3nt: TGCAGTGCTACGCTCCCTGCGGGAGGCACTTATTACGAGCAGTACTTC

v_gene: TRBV20-1
j_gene: TRBJ2-1
abundance: NA
d_gene: TRBD2
CDR3aa: CSARLAGVYNEQFF
CDR3nt: TGCAGTGCTAGGTTAGCGGGAGTGTACAATGAGCAGTTCTTC

v_gene: TRBV7-3
j_gene: TRBJ2-4
abundance: few
d_gene: TRBD2
CDR3aa: CASSLTPQLAWKGIQYF
CDR3nt: TGTGCCAGCAGCTTAACCCCCCAACTAGCGTGGAAAGGCATTCAGTACTTC

v_gene: TRBV5-8
j_gene: TRBJ2-6
abundance: NA
d_gene: NA
CDR3aa: CASSTRATGANVLTF
CDR3nt: TGTGCCAGCAGCACCAGGGCTACTGGGGCCAACGTCCTGACTTTC

v_gene: TRBV7-2
j_gene: TRBJ2-5
abundance: few
d_gene: NA
CDR3aa: CASRPPGVFGETQYF
CDR3nt: TGTGCCAGCAGGCCTCCTGGGGTTTTTGGTGAGACCCAGTACTTC

v_gene: TRBV10-3
j_gene: TRBJ2-5
abundance: few
d_gene: NA
CDR3aa: CAISESKGHTLRGQYF
CDR3nt: TGTGCCATCAGTGAGTCGAAGGGACATACCCTACGAGGGCAGTACTTC

v_gene: TRBV5-6
j_gene: TRBJ2-7
abundance: few
d_gene: NA
CDR3aa: CASTIAGGSTNEQYF
CDR3nt: TGTGCCAGCACCATCGCGGGCGGAAGCACCAACGAGCAGTACTTC

v_gene: TRBV20-1
j_gene: TRBJ2-3
abundance: few
d_gene: TRBD2
CDR3aa: CSARDRTRPTDTQYF
CDR3nt: TGCAGTGCTAGAGATCGGACTAGACCCACAGATACGCAGTATTTT

v_gene: TRBV20-1
j_gene: TRBJ1-4
abundance: few
d_gene: NA
CDR3aa: CSASRPNEKLFF
CDR3nt: TGCAGTGCTAGTAGACCCAATGAAAAACTGTTTTTT